Shown below are 25 T cell receptor beta chains from a single sample sequenced in a study of control samples from healthy donors and cancer patients. This table comes from immunoSEQ multiplex PCR, and its TCRdb copy is limited to in-frame clones, with some not included. The repertoire holds about 45,000 clones, with under 95% as singletons. The sequencing sample was made of PBMCs. The receptors were sampled from a woman aged 40 to 55 with head and neck cancer.

The rearrangement links TRBV12-3 or TRBV12-4 to TRBJ1-6; the D is unclear. The CDR3 covers 13 residues. V lost 2 bases, J lost 12 bases, and 11 bases lay in between. The CDR3 region is CASSLKPGLPLHF. Written as DNA, the CDR3 is TGTGCCAGCAGTTTAAAACCTGGGTTACCCCTCCACTTT.

This chain uses TRBV3-1 (or the pseudogene TRBV3-2) with TRBJ1-2, with D unresolved. The CDR3 is 13 residues long. V lost 0 bases and J lost 4, with 6 bases in between. The germline gives CDR1 LGHDT, CDR2 YNNKEL (reference sequence). The CDR3 bases are TGTGCCAGCAGCCAAGATCGGCGCTATGGCTACACCTTC. Translating it yields CASSQDRRYGYTF.

A note on this clone: A read error may produce the germline difference seen at one junction end. The sample contains more than one DNA sequence encoding this CDR3. The chain carries TRBV7-2 and TRBJ2-2, with D possibly TRBD2 on 6 matching bases. The V gene's germline CDR1 is SGHTA and CDR2 FQGNSA. This CDR3 contains 15 residues. CDR3 region: CASSLATGVTGELFF. The CDR3 DNA reads as TGTGCCAGCAGCTTAGCGACGGGGGTTACCGGGGAGTTGTTTTTT.

This CDR3 is CASSEMGAMNTEAFF. As DNA, the CDR3 is TGTGCCAGCAGTGAAATGGGCGCAATGAACACTGAAGCTTTCTTT. This rearrangement joins TRBV2 to TRBJ1-1; D uncertain. The ends were cut back, 2 bases at V and 0 bases at J, with 10 bases in the middle. Germline lookup yields CDR1 SNHLY and CDR2 FYNNEI. CDR3 size: 15 residues.

The chain uses TRBV7-9 and TRBJ1-4; 8 positions agree with TRBD1. The germline V gene encodes CDR1 SEHNR and CDR2 FQNEAQ (reference sequence). The CDR3 contains 15 residues. The trim removed 5 bases at V and 3 bases at J, leaving 5 bases unmatched. The DNA of the CDR3 is TGTGCCAGCAGCCAACAGGGGGTAGCTAATGAAAAACTGTTTTTT. It translates to CASSQQGVANEKLFF.

The chain links TRBV5-1 to TRBJ1-1; D perhaps matches TRBD1 (5 bases). Germline loops: CDR1 SGHRS, CDR2 YFSETQ. The CDR3 has 15 residues. The V gene lost 0 bases and the J gene lost 4 bases, with 13 bases spanning the gap. CDR3 sequence (DNA): TGCGCCAGCAGCTTGGCGGGGCCGGGGCCCACTGAAGCTTTCTTT. Translation: CASSLAGPGPTEAFF.

The chain recombines TRBV18 with TRBJ1-3; D remains ambiguous. The CDR3 sequence is 12 residues long. V shed 0 bases and J shed 4 bases, with 1 base lying between them. Looked up from germline, CDR1 is KGHSH and CDR2 is LQKENI. CDR3 sequence reads: CASSPPGNTIYF. In DNA form, the CDR3 reads TGTGCCAGCTCACCACCGGGAAACACCATATATTTT.

This clone has only one observation. The chain has TRBV3-1 (or the pseudogene TRBV3-2) and TRBJ1-3, with a weak D call TRBD1 (5 bases). The CDR3 sequence is 18 residues long. V was trimmed by 0 bases and J by 0 bases, leaving 15 bases between them. Germline CDR1 reads LGHDT; CDR2 reads YNNKEL (reference sequence). The CDR3, as DNA: TGTGCCAGCAGCCAAGATCTTGGAGCGGGGCTCTCTGGAAACACCATATATTTT. Protein product: CASSQDLGAGLSGNTIYF.

The V call is TRBV7-2, the J call TRBJ2-1, with 11 bases identical to TRBD2. The V gene's germline CDR1 is SGHTA and CDR2 FQGNSA. The CDR3 is 14 amino acids. J was trimmed by 10 bases and V by 4 bases; bases with no gene match: 6. CDR3 loop: CASSSLAGAPEQFF. The CDR3 nucleotides are TGTGCCAGCAGCTCACTAGCGGGGGCCCCCGAGCAGTTCTTC.

The chain combines TRBV7-2 with TRBJ2-1; D might be TRBD1 or TRBD2, each matching 5 bases. Trimming shortened V by 3 bases and J by 6 bases, and 12 bases separated the two germline ends. CDR1 and CDR2 (germline): SGHTA, FQGNSA. The CDR3 sequence is 14 residues long. This CDR3 is CASSLGQRLNEQFF. The CDR3 nucleotides are TGTGCCAGCAGCTTGGGGCAGCGGCTCAATGAGCAGTTCTTC.

This rearrangement joins TRBV28 to TRBJ1-2; a possible D gene is TRBD1 (5 bases). CDR3 size: 14 residues. Germline-derived CDR1 and CDR2 are MDHEN and SYDVKM. Trimming stripped 8 bases from V and 8 bases from J, with 21 bases between. This chain's CDR3 is CASGEGRSAEGYTF. The CDR3 DNA reads TGTGCCAGCGGGGAGGGACGTTCAGCTGAGGGCTACACCTTC.

The chain employs TRBV5-1 and TRBJ1-5; no clear D gene. The CDR3 length is 13 residues. The V end was cut by 5 bases, the J end by 5 bases, with 11 bases between. Germline V gives CDR1 SGHRS, CDR2 YFSETQ. CDR3 DNA: TGCGCCAGCAGGAGTGATCCAGATCAGCCCCAGCATTTT. Translation gives CASRSDPDQPQHF.

This chain connects TRBV3-1 (or the pseudogene TRBV3-2) to TRBJ1-1; D might be TRBD1 (6 bases). The CDR3 loop spans 14 amino acids. Germline V gene sequence: CDR1 LGHDT, CDR2 YNNKEL (reference sequence). The ends were cut back, 3 bases at V and 1 base at J, with 9 bases in the middle. In DNA form, the CDR3 reads TGTGCCAGCAGCCACGGGACAACGAACACTGAAGCTTTCTTT. Translating gives CASSHGTTNTEAFF.

The DNA of the CDR3 is TGCGCCAGCAGCCTACTTGGCGGGAGTTCCTACGAGCAGTACTTC. Residues: CASSLLGGSSYEQYF. This chain joins TRBV5-1 and TRBJ2-7; 7 bases agree with TRBD2. The J segment lost 1 base and the V segment lost 4 bases, leaving 8 bases of the junction unmatched. From germline, CDR1 is SGHRS and CDR2 YFSETQ. This CDR3 spans 15 amino acids.

This chain links TRBV2 with TRBJ1-2; TRBD1 might be the D (6 bases). The CDR3 is 12 residues long. V was cut by 6 bases and J by 6 bases, with 11 bases left in between. Germline CDR1 reads SNHLY; CDR2 reads FYNNEI. CDR3 in amino acids: CASSVNRDGYTF. The CDR3 DNA follows: TGTGCCAGCAGCGTTAACAGGGATGGCTACACCTTC.

V and J are TRBV6-5 and TRBJ2-1, with 9 nucleotides matching TRBD2. V dropped 3 bases and J dropped 7; count of bases not matched to a gene: 10. This CDR3 contains 16 residues. Germline loops: CDR1 MNHEY, CDR2 SVGAGI. CDR3 residues: CASSYYARGGKNEQFF. The CDR3 nucleotides read TGTGCCAGCAGTTATTACGCGCGGGGGGGGAAAAATGAGCAGTTCTTC.

The chain couples TRBV7-9 to TRBJ2-3, with a weak D call TRBD2 (7 bases). V was shortened by 3 bases and J by 1 base, with 14 bases between the two germline ends. The CDR3 consists of 16 residues. In germline, CDR1 is SEHNR, CDR2 FQNEAQ (reference sequence). This CDR3 reads CASSLFNGGRTDTQYF. The CDR3 coding sequence is TGTGCCAGCAGCTTGTTTAACGGGGGGCGCACAGATACGCAGTATTTT.

This chain uses TRBV4-1 with TRBJ1-5, with D possibly matching TRBD1 (6 bases). In germline, CDR1 is MGHRA, CDR2 YSYEKL. This CDR3 spans 15 amino acids. V was cut by 5 bases and J by 0 bases, with 11 bases left in between. CDR3 loop: CASSFRTASNQPQHF. The CDR3 DNA is TGCGCCAGCAGCTTTCGGACAGCTAGCAATCAGCCCCAGCATTTT.

The J gene is TRBJ1-1, the V gene TRBV19, with TRBD1 matching 10 bases. The V gene's germline CDR1 is LNHDA and CDR2 SQIVND (reference sequence). J gave up 0 bases and V 3 bases, and 13 bases lay outside the gene matches. This CDR3 is 19 amino acids long. CDR3 sequence reads: CASSIIPGQGRGMNTEAFF. The CDR3 DNA is TGTGCCAGTAGTATCATTCCGGGACAGGGGAGGGGCATGAACACTGAAGCTTTCTTT.

V gene TRBV28 combines with J gene TRBJ2-1, with TRBD2 as a possible D gene (5 bases). V was shortened by 3 bases and J by 9 bases, with 18 bases between the two germline ends. The CDR3 is made up of 15 amino acids. The V gene's germline CDR1 is MDHEN and CDR2 SYDVKM. The CDR3 sequence: CASSFPTASRSEQFF. The CDR3 bases are TGTGCCAGCAGTTTCCCCACGGCTAGCCGGAGTGAGCAGTTCTTC.

The chain carries TRBV19 and TRBJ2-7, with a possible D match to TRBD2 (5 bases). Germline CDR1 LNHDA, CDR2 SQIVND (reference sequence). This CDR3 is 15 amino acids long. V lost 1 base and J 4 bases, leaving 14 bases between the germline ends. The CDR3: CASSIGSGGAYEQYF. For the CDR3, the DNA is TGTGCCAGTAGTATAGGAAGCGGTGGCGCGTACGAGCAGTACTTC.

This chain links TRBV19 with TRBJ2-5; 14 bases align to TRBD2. This CDR3 contains 15 residues. V dropped 3 bases and J dropped 4; count of bases not matched to a gene: 1. Germline loops: CDR1 LNHDA, CDR2 SQIVND (reference sequence). The CDR3 DNA is TGTGCCAGTAGTATGACTAGCGGGGGGGTAGAGACCCAGTACTTC. Its protein is CASSMTSGGVETQYF.

This clone was detected only once. The genes are TRBV3-1 (or the pseudogene TRBV3-2) and TRBJ2-7; 9 bases line up with TRBD1. V lost 4 bases, J lost 3 bases, and 10 bases stayed unmatched. Germline V gene sequence: CDR1 LGHDT, CDR2 YNNKEL (reference sequence). The CDR3 spans 16 residues. CDR3 bases: TGTGCCAGCAGCCCATTGACGGGACAGGGTGACTACGAGCAGTACTTC. This translates into CASSPLTGQGDYEQYF.

The CDR3 loop is CASSPSGTDTQYF. As DNA, the CDR3 is TGTGCCAGCTCACCATCCGGCACAGATACGCAGTATTTT. This chain connects TRBV18 to TRBJ2-3; D is uncertain. The V end lost 2 bases, the J end lost 1 base, and 4 bases lay between the germline ends. The CDR3 is 13 residues long. CDR1 KGHSH and CDR2 LQKENI come from the germline V gene. The entire variable domain, with the rest obtained from reference TRBV18 and TRBJ2-3, is as follows: NAGVMQNPRHLVRRRGQEARLRCSPMKGHSHVYWYRQLPEEGLKFMVYLQKENIIDESGMPKERFSAEFPKEGPSILRIQQVVRGDSAAYFCASSPSGTDTQYFGPGTRLTVL.

This chain uses TRBV10-3 with TRBJ1-1; maybe TRBD1 (5 bases). V gave up 11 bases and J gave up 4 bases, with 11 bases separating them. The CDR3 is 11 residues long. The germline CDR1 and CDR2 sequences are ENHRY and SYGVKD. CDR3 residues: CAGGGTTEAFF. CDR3 coding DNA: TGTGCCGGCGGGGGAACCACTGAAGCTTTCTTT.